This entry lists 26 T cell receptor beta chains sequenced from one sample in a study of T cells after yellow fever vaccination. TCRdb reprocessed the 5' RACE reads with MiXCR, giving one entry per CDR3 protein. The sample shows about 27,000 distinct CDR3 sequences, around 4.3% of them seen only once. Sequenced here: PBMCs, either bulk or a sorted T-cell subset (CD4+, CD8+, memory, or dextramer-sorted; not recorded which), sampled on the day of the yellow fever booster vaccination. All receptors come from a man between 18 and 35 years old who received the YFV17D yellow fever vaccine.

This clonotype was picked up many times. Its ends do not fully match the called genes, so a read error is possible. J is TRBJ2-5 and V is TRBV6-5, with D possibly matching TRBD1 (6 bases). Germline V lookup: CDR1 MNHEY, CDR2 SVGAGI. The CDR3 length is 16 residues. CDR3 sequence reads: CASSYSRTAYQETQYF. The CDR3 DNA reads TGTGCCAGCAGCTACTCCCGGACAGCCTACCAAGAGACCCAGTACTTC.

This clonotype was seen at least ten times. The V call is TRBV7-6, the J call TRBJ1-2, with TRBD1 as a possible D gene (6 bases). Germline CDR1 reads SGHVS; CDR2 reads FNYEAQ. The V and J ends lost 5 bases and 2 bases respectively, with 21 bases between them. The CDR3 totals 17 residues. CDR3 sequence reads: CASSPYRQVPSNYGYTF. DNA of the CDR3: TGTGCCAGCAGCCCCTACCGACAGGTACCATCGAACTATGGCTACACCTTC.

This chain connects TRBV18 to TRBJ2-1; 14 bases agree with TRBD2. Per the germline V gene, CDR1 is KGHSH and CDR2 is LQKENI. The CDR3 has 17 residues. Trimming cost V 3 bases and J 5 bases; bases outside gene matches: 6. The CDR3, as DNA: TGTGCCAGCTCACCCGCCCCGACTAGCGGGGGGGACAATGAGCAGTTCTTC. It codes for CASSPAPTSGGDNEQFF.

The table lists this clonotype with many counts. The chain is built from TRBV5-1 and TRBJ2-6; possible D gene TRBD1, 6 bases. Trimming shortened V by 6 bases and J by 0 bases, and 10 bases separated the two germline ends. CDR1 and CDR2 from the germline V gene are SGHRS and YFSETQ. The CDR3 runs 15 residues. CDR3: CASTQGRSGANVLTF. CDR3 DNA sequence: TGCGCCAGCACTCAGGGGCGCTCTGGGGCCAACGTCCTGACTTTC. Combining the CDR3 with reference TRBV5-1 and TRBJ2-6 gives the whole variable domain KAGVTQTPRYLIKTRGQQVTLSCSPISGHRSVSWYQQTPGQGLQFLFEYFSETQRNKGNFPGRFSGRQFSNSRSEMNVSTLELGDSALYLCASTQGRSGANVLTFGAGSRLTVL.

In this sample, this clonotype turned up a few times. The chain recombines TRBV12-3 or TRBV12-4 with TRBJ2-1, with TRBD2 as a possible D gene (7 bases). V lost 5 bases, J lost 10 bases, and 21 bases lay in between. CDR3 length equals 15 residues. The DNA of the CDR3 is TGTGCCAGCAGTCTGGGGGGGCTGACGTGGGGAGAGCAGTTCTTC. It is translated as CASSLGGLTWGEQFF.

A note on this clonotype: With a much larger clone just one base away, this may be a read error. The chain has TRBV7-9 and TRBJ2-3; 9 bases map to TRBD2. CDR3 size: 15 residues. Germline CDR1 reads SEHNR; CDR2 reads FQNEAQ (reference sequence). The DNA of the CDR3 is TGTGCCAGCAGCTTAGGTAGCGGGGGCCTAGATAAGCAGTATTTT. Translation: CASSLGSGGLDKQYF.

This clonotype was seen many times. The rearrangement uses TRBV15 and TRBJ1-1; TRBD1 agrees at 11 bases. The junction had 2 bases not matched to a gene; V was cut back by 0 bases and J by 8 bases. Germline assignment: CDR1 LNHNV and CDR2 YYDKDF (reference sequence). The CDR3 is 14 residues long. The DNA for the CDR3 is TGTGCCACCAGCAGAGATCGGGACAGGGGGGAAGCTTTCTTT. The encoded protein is CATSRDRDRGEAFF.

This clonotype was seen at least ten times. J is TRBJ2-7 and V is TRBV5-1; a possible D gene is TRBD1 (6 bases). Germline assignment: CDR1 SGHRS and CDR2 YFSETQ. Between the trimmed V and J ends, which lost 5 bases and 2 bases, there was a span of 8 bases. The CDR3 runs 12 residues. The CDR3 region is CASSPGAYEQYF. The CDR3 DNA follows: TGCGCCAGCAGTCCAGGGGCCTACGAGCAGTACTTC.

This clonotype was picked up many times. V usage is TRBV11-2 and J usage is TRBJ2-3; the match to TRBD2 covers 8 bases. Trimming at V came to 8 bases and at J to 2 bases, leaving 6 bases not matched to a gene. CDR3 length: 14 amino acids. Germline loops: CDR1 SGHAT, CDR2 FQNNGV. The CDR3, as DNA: TGTGCCAGCCATAGCGGGGTTCTCACAGATACGCAGTATTTT. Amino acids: CASHSGVLTDTQYF.

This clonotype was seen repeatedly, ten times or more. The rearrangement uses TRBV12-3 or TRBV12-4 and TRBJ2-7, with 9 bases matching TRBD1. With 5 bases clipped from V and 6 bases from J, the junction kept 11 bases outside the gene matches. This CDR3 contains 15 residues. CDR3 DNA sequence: TGTGCCAGCAGTCCGAGGACAGGGGAGGGACGCGAGCAGTACTTC. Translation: CASSPRTGEGREQYF.

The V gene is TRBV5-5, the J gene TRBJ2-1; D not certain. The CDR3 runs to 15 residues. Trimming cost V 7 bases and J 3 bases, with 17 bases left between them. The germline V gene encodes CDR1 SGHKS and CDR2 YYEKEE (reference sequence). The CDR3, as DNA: TGTGCCAGCGCGCGAACCAGCGCCAACTACAATGAGCAGTTCTTC. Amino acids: CASARTSANYNEQFF.

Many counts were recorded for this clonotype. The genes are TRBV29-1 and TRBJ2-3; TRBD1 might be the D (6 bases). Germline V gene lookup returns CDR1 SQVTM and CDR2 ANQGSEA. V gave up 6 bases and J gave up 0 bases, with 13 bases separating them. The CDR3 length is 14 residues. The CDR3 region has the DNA TGCAGCGTAAGCCGGGACACCAGCACAGATACGCAGTATTTT. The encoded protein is CSVSRDTSTDTQYF.

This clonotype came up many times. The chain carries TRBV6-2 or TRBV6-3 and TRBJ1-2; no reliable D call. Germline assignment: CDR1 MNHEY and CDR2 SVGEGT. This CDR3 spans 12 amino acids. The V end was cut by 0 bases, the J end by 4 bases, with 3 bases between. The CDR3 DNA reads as TGTGCCAGCAGTTACTCGACCTATGGCTACACCTTC. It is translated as CASSYSTYGYTF.

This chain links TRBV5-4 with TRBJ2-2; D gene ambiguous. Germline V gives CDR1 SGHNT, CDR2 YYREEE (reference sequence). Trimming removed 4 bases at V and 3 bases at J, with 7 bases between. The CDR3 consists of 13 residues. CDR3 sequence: CASSPKYTGELFF. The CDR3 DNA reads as TGTGCCAGCAGCCCGAAGTACACCGGGGAGCTGTTTTTT.

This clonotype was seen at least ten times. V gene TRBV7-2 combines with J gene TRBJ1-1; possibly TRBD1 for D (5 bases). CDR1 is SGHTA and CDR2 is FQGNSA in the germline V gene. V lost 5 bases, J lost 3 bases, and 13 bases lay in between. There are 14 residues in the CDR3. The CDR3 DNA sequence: TGTGCCAGCAGCCCCGTCCTCAGGGACACTGAAGCTTTCTTT. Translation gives CASSPVLRDTEAFF.

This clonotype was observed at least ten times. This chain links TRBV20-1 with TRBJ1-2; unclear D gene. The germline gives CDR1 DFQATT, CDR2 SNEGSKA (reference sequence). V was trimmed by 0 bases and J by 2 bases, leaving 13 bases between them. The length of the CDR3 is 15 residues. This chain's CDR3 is CSARDIRTANYGYTF. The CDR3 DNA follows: TGCAGTGCTAGAGATATTAGGACCGCGAACTATGGCTACACCTTC.

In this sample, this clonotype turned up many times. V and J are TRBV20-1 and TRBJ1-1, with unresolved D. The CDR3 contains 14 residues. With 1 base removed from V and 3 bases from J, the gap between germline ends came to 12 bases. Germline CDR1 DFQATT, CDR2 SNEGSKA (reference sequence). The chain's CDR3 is CSARVVDTYTEAFF. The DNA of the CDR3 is TGCAGTGCTAGAGTGGTCGACACCTACACTGAAGCTTTCTTT.

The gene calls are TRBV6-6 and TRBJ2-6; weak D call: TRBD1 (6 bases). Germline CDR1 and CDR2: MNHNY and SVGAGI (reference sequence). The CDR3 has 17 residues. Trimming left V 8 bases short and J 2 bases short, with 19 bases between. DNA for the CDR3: TGTGCCAGCCGAACAGGGCCCCTGGGGACTGGGGCCAACGTCCTGACTTTC. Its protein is CASRTGPLGTGANVLTF.

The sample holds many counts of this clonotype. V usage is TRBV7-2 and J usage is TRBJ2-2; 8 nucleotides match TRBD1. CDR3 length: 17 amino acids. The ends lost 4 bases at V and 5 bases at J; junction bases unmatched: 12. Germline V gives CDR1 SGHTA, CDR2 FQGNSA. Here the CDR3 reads CASSSALRDRTTGELFF. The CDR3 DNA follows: TGTGCCAGCAGCTCGGCTCTCCGGGACAGGACTACCGGGGAGCTGTTTTTT. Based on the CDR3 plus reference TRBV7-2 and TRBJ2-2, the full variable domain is GAGVSQSPSNKVTEKGKDVELRCDPISGHTALYWYRQSLGQGLEFLIYFQGNSAPDKSGLPSDRFSAERTGGSVSTLTIQRTQQEDSAVYLCASSSALRDRTTGELFFGEGSRLTVL.

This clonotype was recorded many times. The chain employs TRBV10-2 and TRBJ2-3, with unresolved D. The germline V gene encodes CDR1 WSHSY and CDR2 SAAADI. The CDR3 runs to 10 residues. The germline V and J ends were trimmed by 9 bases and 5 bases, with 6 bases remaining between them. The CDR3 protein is CARTGDTQYF. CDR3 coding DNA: TGCGCCAGGACGGGAGATACGCAGTATTTT.

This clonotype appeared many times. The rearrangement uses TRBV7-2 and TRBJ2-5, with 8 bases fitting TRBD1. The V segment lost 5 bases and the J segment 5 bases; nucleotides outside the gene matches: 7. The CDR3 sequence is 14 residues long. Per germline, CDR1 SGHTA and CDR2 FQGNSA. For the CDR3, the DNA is TGTGCCAGCAGCCCTGACAGGGGATGGGAGACCCAGTACTTC. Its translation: CASSPDRGWETQYF.

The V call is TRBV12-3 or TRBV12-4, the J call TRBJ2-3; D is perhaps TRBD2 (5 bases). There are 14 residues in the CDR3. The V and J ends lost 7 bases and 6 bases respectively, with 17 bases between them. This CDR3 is CASNLDPWRDTQYF. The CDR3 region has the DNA TGTGCCAGCAACCTGGACCCTTGGAGGGATACGCAGTATTTT.

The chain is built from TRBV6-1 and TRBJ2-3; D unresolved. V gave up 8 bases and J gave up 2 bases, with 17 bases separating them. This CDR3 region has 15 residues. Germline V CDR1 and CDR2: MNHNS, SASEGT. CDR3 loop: CASLRPGQLTDTQYF. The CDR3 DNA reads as TGTGCCAGCTTAAGGCCGGGCCAACTCACAGATACGCAGTATTTT.

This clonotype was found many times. CDR3 bases: TGCAGTGCTCTCGACAGAGTAAACCCCTACGAGCAGTACGTC. This encodes CSALDRVNPYEQYV. This chain uses TRBV20-1 with TRBJ2-7; D possibly corresponds to TRBD1 (5 bases). Per the germline V gene, CDR1 is DFQATT and CDR2 is SNEGSKA (reference sequence). Trimming shortened V by 5 bases and J by 2 bases, and 16 bases separated the two germline ends. This CDR3 has 14 amino acids.

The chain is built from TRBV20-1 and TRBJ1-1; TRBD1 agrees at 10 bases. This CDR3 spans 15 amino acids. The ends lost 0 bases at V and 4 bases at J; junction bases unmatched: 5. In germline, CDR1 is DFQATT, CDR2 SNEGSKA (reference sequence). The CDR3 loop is CSARDPGQGITEAFF. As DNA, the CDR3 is TGCAGTGCTAGAGACCCGGGACAGGGGATCACTGAAGCTTTCTTT.

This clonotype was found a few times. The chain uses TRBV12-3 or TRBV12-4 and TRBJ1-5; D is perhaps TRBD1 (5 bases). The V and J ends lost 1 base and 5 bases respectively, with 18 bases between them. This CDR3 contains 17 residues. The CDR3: CASSLGGWGREDQPQHF. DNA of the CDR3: TGTGCCAGCAGTTTAGGGGGGTGGGGCAGGGAGGATCAGCCCCAGCATTTT.